Described below is a single TCR beta chain sequence and its context. After removal of 4 bases from V and 4 bases from J, the junction contained 5 bases not matched to a gene. Germline values: CDR1 SQVTM, CDR2 ANQGSEA. CDR3 length: 14 amino acids. The record originates from a study of CD8+CD57+ T cells in acquired aplastic anemia. Study-wide background: 3.2 ug was the average amount of DNA from sorted CD4+ and CD8+ cells.

Genomic DNA constituted the template upon which TCR beta VDJ and CDR3 profiling was performed. One entry per CDR3 protein results from TCRdb running MiXCR on the reads. This sample yields around 68,000 distinct CDR3 sequences, of which roughly half are seen a single time; about 8.3% belongs to the top ten. The V and J genes are TRBV29-1 and TRBJ2-1; 9 bases agree with TRBD2. This receptor was obtained from a human donor in good health, serving as a control. The sequenced sample was sorted CD4+, CD8+, or CD8+CD57+ T cells (not recorded which) from PBMCs. CDR3 protein: CSVGVSGSYNEQFF. CDR3 DNA sequence: TGCAGCGTTGGAGTTAGCGGGAGTTACAATGAGCAGTTCTTC.